This TCR beta chain was recovered during a study of blood T cell repertoires in COVID-19. Study background: Sites across the United States, Italy and Spain contributed samples from acute and convalescent COVID-19. T cells, B-cell-depleted T cells, or PBMCs supplied cDNA or gDNA.

Participants, about 18 to 100 years old, spanned approximately 25 US areas. Participant reports of clinical history set cohort assignment. Assay used: immunoSEQ multiplex PCR; TCRdb lists only in-frame clones, some missing. The repertoire holds about 170,000 clones, with 79% as singletons. The clonotype was recovered from an older woman in a cohort exposed to, infected with or recovered from COVID-19 (not recorded which). Sequencing was done on a sample of PBMCs or T cells enriched from blood (not recorded which).

CDR3 sequence: CASLTGRNTEAFF. The CDR3 bases are TGTGCCAGTTTGACAGGGAGGAACACTGAAGCTTTCTTT. V usage is TRBV19 and J usage is TRBJ1-1; 7 bases align to TRBD1. J was trimmed by 1 base and V by 8 bases; bases with no gene match: 4. The CDR3 consists of 13 residues. CDR1 is LNHDA, CDR2 SQIVND, per germline (reference sequence).